This T cell receptor (beta chain) comes out of a study of blood T cell repertoires in COVID-19. J lost 3 bases, V lost 3 bases, and 2 bases had no gene match. The CDR3 is 13 amino acids. CDR1 is SSHAT and CDR2 is FNYEAQ in the germline V gene (reference sequence). Sequenced by immunoSEQ multiplex PCR; TCRdb stores in-frame clones only, minus some. The table has around 100,000 clones, about 80% seen once. The receptor was isolated from a man between 65 and 85 years old with active or convalescent COVID-19. V gene TRBV7-7 combines with J gene TRBJ2-7, with 7 bases that match TRBD1. The sequencing input was peripheral blood. CDR3 region: CASSLTGFYEQYF. CDR3 DNA: TGTGCCAGCAGCTTGACAGGGTTCTACGAGCAGTACTTC.